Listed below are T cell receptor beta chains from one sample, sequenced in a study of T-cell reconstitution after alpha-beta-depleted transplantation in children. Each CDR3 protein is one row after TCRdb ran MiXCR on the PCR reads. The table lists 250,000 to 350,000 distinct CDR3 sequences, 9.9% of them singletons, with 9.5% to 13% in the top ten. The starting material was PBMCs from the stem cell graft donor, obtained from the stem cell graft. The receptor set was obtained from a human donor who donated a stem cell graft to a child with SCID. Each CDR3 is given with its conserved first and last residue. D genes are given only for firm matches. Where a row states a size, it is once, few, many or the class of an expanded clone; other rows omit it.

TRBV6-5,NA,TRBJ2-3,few,CASSYGMAVSTDTQYF,TGTGCCAGCAGTTATGGTATGGCAGTTAGCACAGATACGCAGTATTTT
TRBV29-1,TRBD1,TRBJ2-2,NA,CSVLFDRGFTGELFF,TGCAGCGTTCTATTTGACAGGGGTTTCACCGGGGAGCTGTTTTTT
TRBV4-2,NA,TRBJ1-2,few,CASSQDIGYTF,TGTGCCAGCAGCCAAGATATCGGCTACACCTTC
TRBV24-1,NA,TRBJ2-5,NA,CATSEAGAQETQYF,TGTGCCACCAGTGAGGCCGGGGCTCAAGAGACCCAGTACTTC
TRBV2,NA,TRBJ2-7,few,CASSEVMAGPTYEQYF,TGTGCCAGCAGTGAAGTTATGGCAGGGCCGACCTACGAGCAGTACTTC
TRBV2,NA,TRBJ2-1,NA,CASSGHDSYNEQFF,TGTGCCAGCAGTGGCCACGACAGTTACAATGAGCAGTTCTTC
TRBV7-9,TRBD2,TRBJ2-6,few,CASSPGGGPTGANVLTF,TGTGCCAGCAGCCCGGGGGGGGGCCCAACTGGGGCCAACGTCCTGACTTTC
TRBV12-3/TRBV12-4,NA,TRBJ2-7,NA,CASRRTTGDAYEQYF,TGTGCCAGCAGGAGAACGACAGGTGATGCCTACGAGCAGTACTTC
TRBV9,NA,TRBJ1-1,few,CASSVVSGSTEAFF,TGTGCCAGCAGCGTAGTGTCAGGTAGCACTGAAGCTTTCTTT
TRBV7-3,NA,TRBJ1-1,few,CASSQAENTEAFF,TGTGCCAGCAGCCAGGCAGAGAACACTGAAGCTTTCTTT
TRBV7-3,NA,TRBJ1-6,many,CASSLSGLSPLHF,TGTGCCAGCAGCTTAAGTGGTCTTTCACCCCTCCACTTT
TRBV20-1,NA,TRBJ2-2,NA,CSARDMEDWTGELFF,TGCAGTGCTAGAGATATGGAGGACTGGACCGGGGAGCTGTTTTTT
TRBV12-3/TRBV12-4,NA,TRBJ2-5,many,CASSLAVWQGQETQYF,TGTGCCAGCAGTTTAGCGGTATGGCAGGGCCAAGAGACCCAGTACTTC
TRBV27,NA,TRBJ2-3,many,CASSLRMTARGRGDGTDTQYF,TGTGCCAGCAGTTTAAGGATGACAGCTCGCGGACGAGGAGACGGCACAGATACGCAGTATTTT
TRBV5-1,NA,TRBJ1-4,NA,CASSLGTIATNEKLFF,TGCGCCAGCAGCTTGGGGACAATTGCAACTAATGAAAAACTGTTTTTT
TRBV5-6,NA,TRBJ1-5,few,CASSTYRVYQPQHF,TGTGCCAGCAGTACCTACAGGGTCTATCAGCCCCAGCATTTT
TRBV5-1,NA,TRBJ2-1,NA,CASSLQGSGGLPDEQFF,TGCGCCAGCAGTCTACAGGGCTCGGGGGGTCTTCCAGATGAGCAGTTCTTC
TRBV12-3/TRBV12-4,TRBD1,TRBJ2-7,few,CASSPRQGYYEQYF,TGTGCCAGCAGCCCGCGACAGGGGTACTACGAGCAGTACTTC
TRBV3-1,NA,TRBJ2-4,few,CASSQDRASKNIQYF,TGTGCCAGCAGCCAAGACAGGGCATCCAAAAACATTCAGTACTTC
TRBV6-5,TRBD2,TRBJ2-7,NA,CASSYSGGTSYEQYF,TGTGCCAGCAGTTACTCGGGGGGGACCTCCTACGAGCAGTACTTC
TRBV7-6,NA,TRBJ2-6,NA,CASSLNPGSSGANVLTF,TGTGCCAGCAGCTTAAACCCTGGGTCGTCTGGGGCCAACGTCCTGACTTTC
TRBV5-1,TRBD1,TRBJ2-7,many,CASSWEGTVLYEQYF,TGCGCCAGCAGCTGGGAAGGGACAGTCTTATACGAGCAGTACTTC
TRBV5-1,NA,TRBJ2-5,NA,CASSLAQTQYF,TGCGCCAGCAGCTTGGCACAGACCCAGTACTTC
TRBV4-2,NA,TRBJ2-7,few,CASSQDLVVINEQYF,TGTGCCAGCAGCCAAGATCTGGTAGTTATAAACGAGCAGTACTTC
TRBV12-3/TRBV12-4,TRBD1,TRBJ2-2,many,CASSLAIPGQGSGELFF,TGTGCCAGCAGTTTAGCGATACCGGGACAGGGATCCGGGGAGCTGTTTTTT
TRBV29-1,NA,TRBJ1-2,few,CSVDSYGYTF,TGCAGCGTTGATAGCTATGGCTACACCTTC
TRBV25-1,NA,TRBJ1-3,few,CASSEAPSSGNTIYF,TGTGCCAGCAGTGAAGCTCCTAGCTCTGGAAACACCATATATTTT
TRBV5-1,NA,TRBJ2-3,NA,CASREGTDTQYF,TGCGCCAGCCGGGAAGGCACAGATACGCAGTATTTT
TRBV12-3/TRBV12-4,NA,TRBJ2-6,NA,CATRKGRSGANVLTF,TGTGCCACCAGAAAGGGTCGGTCTGGGGCCAACGTCCTGACTTTC
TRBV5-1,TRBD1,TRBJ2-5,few,CASSLGGQRRETQYF,TGCGCCAGCAGCTTGGGGGGACAGCGGCGGGAGACCCAGTACTTC
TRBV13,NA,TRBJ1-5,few,CASSENGGVQPQHF,TGTGCCAGCAGCGAAAACGGGGGAGTACAGCCCCAGCATTTT
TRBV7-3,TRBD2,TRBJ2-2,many,CASSFPAGGLGTGELFF,TGTGCCAGCAGCTTCCCAGCGGGGGGGTTGGGCACCGGGGAGCTGTTTTTT
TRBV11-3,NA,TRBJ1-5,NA,CASSLRGDSNQPQHF,TGTGCCAGCAGCTTAAGGGGGGATAGCAATCAGCCCCAGCATTTT
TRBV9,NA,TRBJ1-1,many,CASSPVRGVNTEAFF,TGTGCCAGCAGCCCCGTAAGAGGGGTGAACACTGAAGCTTTCTTT
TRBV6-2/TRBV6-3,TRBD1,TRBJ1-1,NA,CASRSIGQGALGYIMNTEAFF,TGTGCCAGCAGATCGATCGGACAGGGGGCTCTTGGGTACATCATGAACACTGAAGCTTTCTTT
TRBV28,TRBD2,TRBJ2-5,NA,CASSLWSSGGKETQYF,TGTGCCAGCAGTTTATGGTCCAGCGGGGGAAAAGAGACCCAGTACTTC
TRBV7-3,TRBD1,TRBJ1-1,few,CASSPGTGRLTEAFF,TGTGCCAGCAGCCCTGGGACAGGGAGGTTGACTGAAGCTTTCTTT